These 32 T cell receptor beta chains were sequenced from one sample in a study of technical replicates of blood from a few donors. Some clones are missing from TCRdb's copy, which holds only in-frame ones; the method was immunoSEQ multiplex PCR. Here the sample spans approximately 70,000 clones, around 95% being singletons. Specimen: T cells isolated from PBMCs. These receptors were taken from a human donor in good health.

V gene TRBV2 combines with J gene TRBJ1-1; 11 positions agree with TRBD1. The V gene's germline CDR1 is SNHLY and CDR2 FYNNEI. CDR3 size: 15 residues. V lost 4 bases, J lost 4 bases, and 5 bases stayed unmatched. The CDR3 protein is CASSGGGQGGTEAFF. The CDR3 nucleotides are TGTGCCAGCAGTGGGGGGGGACAGGGGGGCACTGAAGCTTTCTTT.

This clone was seen a few times. Written as DNA, the CDR3 is TGTGCCAGCAGGGTTCCATCGGGACAGGCTGACACTGAAGCTTTCTTT. Its translation: CASRVPSGQADTEAFF. This chain uses TRBV2 with TRBJ1-1; 8 nucleotides match TRBD1. CDR1 SNHLY and CDR2 FYNNEI come from the germline V gene. The CDR3 is 16 residues long. Unmatched junction bases numbered 12, after V lost 6 bases and J lost 3 bases.

The V call is TRBV4-1, the J call TRBJ1-1; 7 bases agree with TRBD1. CDR3 length: 15 amino acids. Per germline, CDR1 MGHRA and CDR2 YSYEKL. Losses at the gene ends were 4 bases for V and 2 bases for J; bases not matched to a gene: 7. This CDR3 reads CASSPTGTVNTEAFF. The CDR3 nucleotides read TGCGCCAGCAGCCCCACCGGGACAGTAAACACTGAAGCTTTCTTT.

The V and J genes are TRBV11-3 and TRBJ2-1; 8 bases fit TRBD2. Germline assignment: CDR1 SGHNT and CDR2 YENEEA. Germline trimming cut 1 base from V and 3 bases from J; bases unmatched to any gene: 8. The CDR3 is 17 amino acids. The DNA for the CDR3 is TGTGCCAGCAGCTTAGTAGTAGGGAGCGGGGGCTACAATGAGCAGTTCTTC. It translates to CASSLVVGSGGYNEQFF. The complete variable domain, with remaining parts taken from reference TRBV11-3 and TRBJ2-1, reads EAGVVQSPRYKIIEKKQPVAFWCNPISGHNTLYWYLQNLGQGPELLIRYENEEAVDDSQLPKDRFSAERLKGVDSTLKIQPAELGDSAVYLCASSLVVGSGGYNEQFFGPGTRLTVL.

The rearrangement joins TRBV4-1 to TRBJ2-7; D ambiguous. CDR3 size: 12 residues. V was cut by 0 bases and J by 2 bases, with 2 bases left in between. Germline V gene lookup returns CDR1 MGHRA and CDR2 YSYEKL. In DNA, the CDR3 is TGCGCCAGCAGCCAAGACACCTACGAGCAGTACTTC. Translating gives CASSQDTYEQYF.

The V call is TRBV5-4, the J call TRBJ2-3; tentatively, D is TRBD2 (7 bases). The CDR3 totals 15 residues. V dropped 1 base and J dropped 1 base, with 10 bases sitting between them. The germline V gene has CDR1 SGHNT and CDR2 YYREEE (reference sequence). CDR3 residues: CASSLRGGRTDTQYF. CDR3 DNA: TGTGCCAGCAGCTTGAGGGGGGGCCGCACAGATACGCAGTATTTT.

Notes on this clone: One end of the junction varies from germline; a read error may be responsible. The gene calls are TRBV7-7 and TRBJ2-7, with TRBD2 matching 7 bases. The germline CDR1 and CDR2 sequences are SSHAT and FNYEAQ (reference sequence). The CDR3 runs 13 residues. CDR3 loop: CASSLVRGVEQYF. In nucleotides, the CDR3 is TGTGCTAGCAGCTTAGTACGGGGGGTCGAGCAGTACTTC.

J is TRBJ2-7 and V is TRBV4-1, with no clear D. The CDR3 sequence is 15 residues long. Germline CDR1 reads MGHRA; CDR2 reads YSYEKL. V lost 0 bases, J lost 0 bases, and 9 bases lay in between. The CDR3 loop is CASSQESYSSYEQYF. CDR3 DNA sequence: TGCGCCAGCAGCCAAGAGAGTTACAGCTCCTACGAGCAGTACTTC.

V gene TRBV13 combines with J gene TRBJ2-7, with TRBD1 as a possible D gene (6 bases). Per germline, CDR1 PRHDT and CDR2 FYEKMQ (reference sequence). V was trimmed by 5 bases and J by 3 bases, leaving 29 bases between them. The CDR3 has 19 amino acids. Here the CDR3 reads CASSLSLGRGNPINYEQYF. CDR3 nucleotides: TGTGCCAGCAGCCTCTCCCTCGGCAGGGGAAACCCAATTAACTACGAGCAGTACTTC. Full variable domain (missing parts from reference TRBV13 and TRBJ2-7): AAGVIQSPRHLIKEKRETATLKCYPIPRHDTVYWYQQGPGQDPQFLISFYEKMQSDKGSIPDRFSAQQFSDYHSELNMSSLELGDSALYFCASSLSLGRGNPINYEQYFGPGTRLTVT.

This chain joins TRBV6-1 and TRBJ1-1; D gene unclear. The CDR3 spans 16 residues. The germline V gene has CDR1 MNHNS and CDR2 SASEGT. Trimming removed 1 base from V and 4 bases from J, with 16 bases in between. The CDR3 reads CASSEGAFPRGTEAFF. DNA for the CDR3: TGTGCCAGCAGTGAAGGGGCCTTCCCGCGGGGCACTGAAGCTTTCTTT.

V gene TRBV6-6 combines with J gene TRBJ2-5; possible D gene TRBD1, 6 bases. The V and J ends lost 4 bases and 5 bases respectively, with 20 bases between them. The germline CDR1 and CDR2 sequences are MNHNY and SVGAGI (reference sequence). CDR3 length: 16 residues. Here the CDR3 DNA reads TGTGCCAGCAGTTCTCCTAGGGGGATGGATGTGGAGACCCAGTACTTC. It codes for CASSSPRGMDVETQYF.

This rearrangement joins TRBV19 to TRBJ1-3; D is uncertain. The germline V gene has CDR1 LNHDA and CDR2 SQIVND (reference sequence). Trimming stripped 4 bases from V and 1 base from J, with 17 bases between. CDR3 length equals 17 residues. DNA for the CDR3: TGTGCCAGTAGTAGGACTTACTATTCACTTTCTGGAAACACCATATATTTT. It specifies CASSRTYYSLSGNTIYF.

This rearrangement joins TRBV6-7 to TRBJ2-7; 13 nucleotides match TRBD2. TRBV6-7 is filed as an ORF, its function uncertain. The V gene end was trimmed by 0 bases and the J gene end by 0 bases; junction bases not matched to a gene: 8. The CDR3 has 19 amino acids. The CDR3 sequence: CASSYSSTSGRGGSYEQYF. DNA for the CDR3: TGTGCCAGCAGTTACTCATCTACTAGCGGGAGGGGGGGCTCCTACGAGCAGTACTTC.

V and J are TRBV29-1 and TRBJ2-2; 12 bases are shared with TRBD1. The trim removed 5 bases at V and 5 bases at J, leaving 12 bases unmatched. The germline V gene has CDR1 SQVTM and CDR2 ANQGSEA. This CDR3 is 17 amino acids long. As DNA, the CDR3 is TGCAGCGTTCGAGAATCCGGGACAGGGGGCTGGACCGGGGAGCTGTTTTTT. Translation: CSVRESGTGGWTGELFF.

Only a few counts were recorded for this clone. The V gene is TRBV30, the J gene TRBJ1-1, with no clear D. Trimming took 0 bases from V and 4 from J, leaving 9 bases between them. Germline loops: CDR1 GTSNPN, CDR2 SVGIG (reference sequence). This CDR3 contains 13 residues. The CDR3: CAWSVRSFTEAFF. The DNA of the CDR3 is TGTGCCTGGAGTGTAAGGAGTTTCACTGAAGCTTTCTTT.

The rearrangement links TRBV5-6 to TRBJ2-7, with 7 bases fitting TRBD2. V was pared by 0 bases and J by 11 bases, with 17 bases of the junction left unmatched. Per the germline V gene, CDR1 is SGHDT and CDR2 is YYEEEE. This CDR3 contains 16 residues. CDR3 sequence: CASSLGGIRTRQHKYF. The DNA of the CDR3 is TGTGCCAGCAGCTTGGGGGGGATAAGGACTAGACAGCATAAGTACTTC.

In this sample, this clone turned up once. The genes are TRBV27 and TRBJ1-2, with unresolved D. Trimming shortened V by 5 bases and J by 7 bases, and 14 bases separated the two germline ends. CDR3 length equals 13 residues. Germline assignment: CDR1 MNHEY and CDR2 SMNVEV (reference sequence). CDR3 coding DNA: TGTGCCAGCAGTCCAAACCCCCAGGCTGGCTACACCTTC. Translation gives CASSPNPQAGYTF.

The chain is built from TRBV27 and TRBJ2-1; D gene uncertain. The germline V and J ends were trimmed by 1 base and 7 bases, with 11 bases remaining between them. The CDR3 is 14 residues long. Germline CDR1 MNHEY, CDR2 SMNVEV (reference sequence). The DNA of the CDR3 is TGTGCCAGCAGTTTATTCGGCGAGGAAAATGAGCAGTTCTTC. It is translated as CASSLFGEENEQFF.

The genes are TRBV5-1 and TRBJ2-7; D possibly corresponds to TRBD1 (6 bases). The germline V gene encodes CDR1 SGHRS and CDR2 YFSETQ. Trimming took 4 bases from V and 2 from J, leaving 10 bases between them. This CDR3 has 13 residues. Here the CDR3 reads CASSMDSTYEQYF. In DNA, the CDR3 is TGCGCCAGCAGCATGGACAGTACCTACGAGCAGTACTTC.

The rearrangement joins TRBV28 to TRBJ1-2, with 9 bases that match TRBD1. The ends lost 4 bases at V and 8 bases at J; junction bases unmatched: 8. CDR3 length: 14 amino acids. Germline values: CDR1 MDHEN, CDR2 SYDVKM. The CDR3 sequence is CASSYISGTGGYTF. CDR3 bases: TGTGCCAGCAGTTACATTTCGGGGACAGGGGGCTACACCTTC.

The chain combines TRBV5-5 with TRBJ2-7; tentative D call: TRBD1 (6 bases). Trimming stripped 2 bases from V and 1 base from J, with 16 bases between. Germline CDR1 SGHKS, CDR2 YYEKEE (reference sequence). The CDR3 has 16 residues. The CDR3 region has the DNA TGTGCCAGCAGCTTCATTCGGGACACGCTTTCCTACGAGCAGTACTTC. This translates into CASSFIRDTLSYEQYF.

The chain employs TRBV6-5 and TRBJ1-2, with TRBD1 identical over 7 bases. Germline loops: CDR1 MNHEY, CDR2 SVGAGI. Unmatched junction bases numbered 9, after V lost 10 bases and J lost 7 bases. CDR3 length: 12 residues. The CDR3, as DNA: TGTGCCACCTTGGACAGGTCTCTTGGCTACACCTTC. It encodes CATLDRSLGYTF.

The chain joins TRBV6-5 to TRBJ2-5; 9 nucleotides match TRBD2. CDR1 and CDR2 from the germline V gene are MNHEY and SVGAGI. Germline trimming cut 8 bases from V and 2 bases from J; bases unmatched to any gene: 3. This CDR3 has 13 amino acids. The CDR3 here is CASGLAGQETQYF. The DNA of the CDR3 is TGTGCCAGCGGTCTAGCGGGACAAGAGACCCAGTACTTC.

CDR3 nucleotide sequence: TGTGCCAGCAGTTCTCCATCCTCAAGGACAGGGGGCAGGAAGACCCAGTACTTC. Its translation is CASSSPSSRTGGRKTQYF. The genes are TRBV28 and TRBJ2-5, with 11 bases identical to TRBD1. Per germline, CDR1 MDHEN and CDR2 SYDVKM. This CDR3 is built from 18 residues. With V trimmed by 4 bases and J by 6 bases, 16 bases remained unmatched.

This clone was found once. The chain combines TRBV6-1 with TRBJ2-7; 7 nucleotides agree with TRBD1. This CDR3 has 14 amino acids. In germline, CDR1 is MNHNS, CDR2 SASEGT. The V gene end was trimmed by 6 bases and the J gene end by 4 bases; junction bases not matched to a gene: 9. This chain's CDR3 is CASSAGTATYEQYF. CDR3 DNA: TGTGCCAGCAGCGCCGGGACAGCAACTTACGAGCAGTACTTC.

The rearrangement links TRBV5-6 to TRBJ2-7, with 7 bases fitting TRBD2. Germline trimming cut 0 bases from V and 5 bases from J; bases unmatched to any gene: 5. The CDR3 runs to 14 residues. The germline gives CDR1 SGHDT, CDR2 YYEEEE. Here the CDR3 reads CASSLALAVHEQYF. As DNA, the CDR3 is TGTGCCAGCAGCTTGGCGCTAGCGGTACACGAGCAGTACTTC.

The gene calls are TRBV7-9 and TRBJ2-3, with TRBD2 identical over 8 bases. V was pared by 5 bases and J by 1 base, with 17 bases of the junction left unmatched. CDR3 length: 19 residues. Germline V gene lookup returns CDR1 SEHNR and CDR2 FQNEAQ (reference sequence). The CDR3 region has the DNA TGTGCCAGCAGCCGGTTCAGGACGGGGGGGACGCTAGGCACAGATACGCAGTATTTT. This gives the protein CASSRFRTGGTLGTDTQYF.

This rearrangement joins TRBV11-3 to TRBJ1-1; 7 bases line up with TRBD1. J lost 1 base, V lost 6 bases, and 5 bases had no gene match. Germline loops: CDR1 SGHNT, CDR2 YENEEA. The CDR3 runs to 14 residues. CDR3 region: CASRYRQGNTEAFF. CDR3 nucleotide sequence: TGTGCCAGCAGATATAGACAGGGGAACACTGAAGCTTTCTTT.

This sequence joins TRBV28 and TRBJ2-7; D might be TRBD1 (6 bases). Germline-derived CDR1 and CDR2 are MDHEN and SYDVKM. The V and J ends lost 2 bases and 12 bases respectively, with 14 bases between them. CDR3 length: 12 residues. The CDR3 DNA reads as TGTGCCAGCAGTTTAATGAGGGGGACGCCGTACTTC. Protein: CASSLMRGTPYF. Complete variable domain (other parts from reference TRBV28 and TRBJ2-7): DVKVTQSSRYLVKRTGEKVFLECVQDMDHENMFWYRQDPGLGLRLIYFSYDVKMKEKGDIPEGYSVSREKKERFSLILESASTNQTSMYLCASSLMRGTPYFGPGTRLTVT.

This chain joins TRBV11-1 and TRBJ2-1, with 8 bases matching TRBD1. Trimming removed 2 bases from V and 3 bases from J; junction bases left unmatched: 6. This CDR3 has 16 amino acids. Germline-derived CDR1 and CDR2 are SGHAT and FQDESV (reference sequence). CDR3 DNA sequence: TGTGCCAGCAGCTTAAGGGCAGGGGGCCTCTACAATGAGCAGTTCTTC. The encoded protein is CASSLRAGGLYNEQFF.

The chain is built from TRBV4-2 and TRBJ1-5, with D maybe TRBD1 (5 bases). The CDR3 covers 15 residues. Looked up from germline, CDR1 is LGHNA and CDR2 is YNFKEQ. V was cut by 1 base and J by 5 bases, with 12 bases left in between. The CDR3 is CASSQVAGPDQPQHF. The DNA of the CDR3 is TGTGCCAGCAGCCAAGTGGCAGGGCCGGATCAGCCCCAGCATTTT.

The gene calls are TRBV19 and TRBJ1-4; the D gene is possibly TRBD1 (5 bases). V lost 10 bases, J lost 8 bases, and 23 bases lay in between. Germline-derived CDR1 and CDR2 are LNHDA and SQIVND (reference sequence). This CDR3 spans 15 amino acids. The DNA of the CDR3 is TGTGCCACCGGGGACCCGCGGGGGGGATACGAAAAACTGTTTTTT. Residues: CATGDPRGGYEKLFF. Variable domain in full (rest from reference TRBV19 and TRBJ1-4): DGGITQSPKYLFRKEGQNVTLSCEQNLNHDAMYWYRQDPGQGLRLIYYSQIVNDFQKGDIAEGYSVSREKKESFPLTVTSAQKNPTAFYLCATGDPRGGYEKLFFGSGTQLSVL.